The present T cell receptor beta chain was sequenced within a study of shared clonotypes between healthy human individuals. At the level of the study: Two women and a few men aged 18 to 49 served as donors. Findings of the study overall: Larger estimated richness was generally seen in naive subsets than in memory subsets. Shared clonotypes: about 5.3% naive CD4, under 4% naive CD8, over 2% memory CD4, 0.4% to 0.45% memory CD8. Despite large depth, rarefaction showed incomplete sorted-subset sequencing.

V lost 1 base, J lost 3 bases, and 2 bases stayed unmatched. From germline, CDR1 is GTSNPN and CDR2 SVGIG (reference sequence). CDR3 length: 14 amino acids. Turning to this clone: Antigen: not known.

Assay: immunoSEQ multiplex PCR; the TCRdb copy retains only in-frame clones and omits some. The sample carries fewer than 400,000 clones, around 67% recorded once. The chain combines TRBV30 with TRBJ2-7; 11 bases map to TRBD2. This TCR came from a man aged 30 to 45 in good health. What was sequenced was memory CD4+ T cells sorted from blood. Described subset: CD45RA-negative fraction. CDR3 coding DNA: TGTGCCTGGAGTGGGACTAGCGGGTTCTACGAGCAGTACTTC. It translates to CAWSGTSGFYEQYF.